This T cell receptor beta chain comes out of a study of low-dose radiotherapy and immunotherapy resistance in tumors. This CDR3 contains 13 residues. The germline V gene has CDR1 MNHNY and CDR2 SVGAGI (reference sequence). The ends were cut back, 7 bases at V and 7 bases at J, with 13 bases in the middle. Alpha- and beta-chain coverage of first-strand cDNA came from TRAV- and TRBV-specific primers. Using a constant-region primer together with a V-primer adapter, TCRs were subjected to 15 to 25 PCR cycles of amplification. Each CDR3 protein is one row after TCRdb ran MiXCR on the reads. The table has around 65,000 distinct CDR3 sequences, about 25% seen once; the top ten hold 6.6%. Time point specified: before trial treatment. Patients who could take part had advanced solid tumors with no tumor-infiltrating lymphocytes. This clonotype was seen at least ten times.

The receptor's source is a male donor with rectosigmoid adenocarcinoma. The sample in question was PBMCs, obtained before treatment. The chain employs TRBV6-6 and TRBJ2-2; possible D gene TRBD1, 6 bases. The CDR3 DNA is TGTGCCAGCACAAACAGGGTGGTCGGGGAGCTGTTTTTT. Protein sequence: CASTNRVVGELFF.